A selection of T cell receptor beta chains follows, all from one sample in a study of metastatic and nonmetastatic thyroid tumors. TCRdb re-clonotyped the PCR reads through MiXCR. The data hold almost 70,000 clones, with approximately 15% observed a single time. The sample consisted of blood. These receptors originate from a male donor with papillary thyroid cancer or a benign thyroid nodule (not recorded which). Some clones in this sample may be carry-over from other donors' samples. CDR3s include the opening cysteine and the closing phenylalanine or tryptophan. The D gene is left open where the match is weak. Clone size is shown for a subset of rows, as once, few, many or a class of expanded clone.

J gene	V gene	clone size	D gene	CDR3 DNA	CDR3 protein
TRBJ2-6	TRBV6-5	many	.	TGTGCCAGCAGTTACTACTCACGGTTTGTGATTACTGGGGCCAACGTCCTGACTTTC	CASSYYSRFVITGANVLTF
TRBJ2-1	TRBV6-4	many	.	TGTGCCAGCAGTGACTCAGGGGGAGAGATCAATGAGCAGTTCTTC	CASSDSGGEINEQFF
TRBJ2-3	TRBV4-3	.	.	TGCGCCAACATCCTCAGTCAGGGAGCCACAGATACGCAGTATTTT	CANILSQGATDTQYF
TRBJ2-1	TRBV10-3	many	.	TGTGCCATCAGTGAGTCGTGGCAGGGGAACCCCAATGAGCAGTTCTTC	CAISESWQGNPNEQFF
TRBJ2-7	TRBV10-3	many	.	TGTGCCATCAGTGACCCGGGCCCCACGGGCTCCTACGAGCAGTACTTC	CAISDPGPTGSYEQYF
TRBJ2-5	TRBV6-1	many	TRBD1	TGTGCCAGCATCCACCCAGGGGGAATCGAGACCCAGTACTTC	CASIHPGGIETQYF
TRBJ2-1	TRBV29-1	.	TRBD1	TGCAGCGTTCGAGCAGGGGGCAATGAGCAGTTCTTC	CSVRAGGNEQFF
TRBJ1-2	TRBV20-1	many	.	TGCAGTGCTAGCCGTGCAGGGGCAAAATCTAACTATGGCTACACCTTC	CSASRAGAKSNYGYTF
TRBJ2-1	TRBV9	few	.	TGTGCCAGCAGCGTAGGGGGGGCCTCCTACAATGAGCAGTTCTTC	CASSVGGASYNEQFF
TRBJ1-3	TRBV4-1	medium-sized	.	TGCGCCAGCAGCCAAGATACGAGCTCTGGAAACACCATATATTTT	CASSQDTSSGNTIYF
TRBJ2-1	TRBV20-1	many	.	TGCAGTGCTAGAGCTTATAGGGGGGGGGATGAGCAGTTCTTC	CSARAYRGGDEQFF
TRBJ1-2	TRBV5-1	many	.	TGCGCCAGCAGCTTACAGGGTGAGGTTGGCTACACCTTC	CASSLQGEVGYTF
TRBJ1-4	TRBV29-1	many	.	TGCAGCGTTGCCGCGGACACGTGGAGTGAAAAACTGTTTTTT	CSVAADTWSEKLFF
TRBJ1-2	TRBV6-1	many	.	TGTGCCAGCAGTAACCCGGGACAACCCTATGGCTACACCTTC	CASSNPGQPYGYTF
TRBJ2-7	TRBV28	.	.	TGTGCCAGCAGTTTCACCGGGGGCCCAACCTACGAGCAGTACTTC	CASSFTGGPTYEQYF
TRBJ2-5	TRBV24-1	many	TRBD2	TGTGCCACCAGTGGCGGTACTAGCGCCTGGGGGGAGACCCAGTACTTC	CATSGGTSAWGETQYF
TRBJ2-7	TRBV6-6	.	.	TGTGCCAGCAGTTACGTGGTGGCGCGATACGAGCAGTACTTC	CASSYVVARYEQYF
TRBJ1-2	TRBV19	many	.	TGTGCCAGTCGACCCCCCGGGGAAGGATACGGCTACACCTTC	CASRPPGEGYGYTF
TRBJ2-7	TRBV3-1	many	.	TGTGCCAGCAGCAACGCTTGGGGGTCCGAGCAGTACTTC	CASSNAWGSEQYF
TRBJ1-2	TRBV7-9	.	TRBD1	TGTGCCAGCAGCCGAATACAGGGGGCGACGAGCGGCTACACCTTC	CASSRIQGATSGYTF
TRBJ1-1	TRBV7-9	many	.	TGTGCCAGCAGCGCGAACCGGCTGTTAGCTTTCTTT	CASSANRLLAFF
TRBJ1-4	TRBV11-2	many	.	TGTGCCAGCAGCACCACAGATAATGAAAAACTGTTTTTT	CASSTTDNEKLFF
TRBJ2-1	TRBV6-1	many	TRBD2	TGTGCCAGCAGCCGATTCCAGCGGGGTTCCTACAATGAGCAGTTCTTC	CASSRFQRGSYNEQFF
TRBJ2-7	TRBV10-1	many	TRBD2	TGCGCCAGCAGTGAGTCAACGGGAGGCCTCTCCTACGAGCAGTACTTC	CASSESTGGLSYEQYF
TRBJ1-2	TRBV20-1	.	.	TGCAGTGCTCCGTTACAGGGTAGCTATGGCTACACCTTC	CSAPLQGSYGYTF
TRBJ1-4	TRBV19	many	TRBD1	TGTGCCAGTACCGGGGACAGGGGACGGGAAAAACTGTTTTTT	CASTGDRGREKLFF
TRBJ1-2	TRBV5-4	many	.	TGTGCCAGCAGAAACTACGACAGACCTTATGGCTACACCTTC	CASRNYDRPYGYTF
TRBJ2-7	TRBV27	few	TRBD2	TGTGCCAGCAAACCTAGCGGGAGTGGTTTGTACGAGCAGTACTTC	CASKPSGSGLYEQYF
TRBJ1-4	TRBV5-6	many	TRBD1	TGTGCCAGCAGATACAGGGGATTTAATGAAAAACTGTTTTTT	CASRYRGFNEKLFF
TRBJ2-7	TRBV10-3	few	TRBD1	TGTGCCATCAGAGGACAGGGCTACTACGAGCAGTACTTC	CAIRGQGYYEQYF
TRBJ2-2	TRBV30	many	.	TGTGCCTGGAGTGTCACCGGGGAGCTGTTTTTT	CAWSVTGELFF
TRBJ2-7	TRBV5-5	.	TRBD1	TGTGCCAGCATTTCAGGACAGGGGACCTACGAGCAGTACTTC	CASISGQGTYEQYF
TRBJ2-7	TRBV28	.	.	TGTGCCAGCACCCCGCTGGGGGCGTTCTCCTACGATCAGTACTTC	CASTPLGAFSYDQYF
TRBJ2-7	TRBV6-1	many	.	TGTGCCAGCAGTTGTGGGAGACACCGATCCTACGAGCAGTACTTC	CASSCGRHRSYEQYF
TRBJ2-1	TRBV6-1	.	.	TGTGCCAGCAGCCATCTTGGATACAATGAGCAGTTCTTC	CASSHLGYNEQFF
TRBJ2-3	TRBV7-2	.	.	TGTGCCAGCAGCATGATCGGGAACTCAGATACGCAGTATTTT	CASSMIGNSDTQYF
TRBJ1-1	TRBV6-1	many	.	TGTGCCAGCAGTTTATTCCGACACCAGAACACTGAAGCTTTCTTT	CASSLFRHQNTEAFF
TRBJ2-7	TRBV20-1	.	TRBD2	TGCAGTGTAAGGGGGCTAGCGGGAGCCTACGAGCAGTACTTC	CSVRGLAGAYEQYF
TRBJ1-2	TRBV5-4	many	.	TGTGCCAGCAGCTTGGCCTATGTTCTACGGGATGCTAACTATGGCTACACCTTC	CASSLAYVLRDANYGYTF
TRBJ2-3	TRBV5-1	many	TRBD2	TGCGCCAGCAGCTCGGGAGGGCCAAACACAGATACGCAGTATTTT	CASSSGGPNTDTQYF
TRBJ2-5	TRBV5-8	many	.	TGTGCCAGCCCCTTCGGAGGGCTACAAGAGACCCAGTACTTC	CASPFGGLQETQYF
TRBJ1-2	TRBV7-9	many	.	TGTGCCAGCAGCTTAGCGGGGCAGGAGTATGGCTACACCTTC	CASSLAGQEYGYTF
TRBJ2-7	TRBV6-5	.	.	TGTGCCAGCAGTTATTCGACTTGGCCATCCGAGCAGTACTTC	CASSYSTWPSEQYF
TRBJ2-5	TRBV4-3	many	TRBD1	TGCGCCAGCAGCCAGGACAGGGGGACGGCGGAGACCCAGTACTTC	CASSQDRGTAETQYF
TRBJ2-5	TRBV6-4	few	.	TGTGCCAGCATCCCGACAGGTGAGGGAGAGACCCAGTACTTC	CASIPTGEGETQYF
TRBJ2-7	TRBV6-5	many	.	TGTGCCAGCAGTTACTCTAGGGGGTACGGAGCCTACGAGCAGTACTTC	CASSYSRGYGAYEQYF
TRBJ1-2	TRBV20-1	many	.	TGCAGTGCTAGAGATGGGTCAGTTCGGGGGGGCGGCTACACCTTC	CSARDGSVRGGGYTF
TRBJ1-3	TRBV9	once	.	TGTGCCAGCAGCGTAGGCCCTCCCCGCAGCTCTGGAAACACCATATATTTT	CASSVGPPRSSGNTIYF
TRBJ2-5	TRBV7-2	many	.	TGTGCCAGCAGCACCCGGACAGCGCAAGAGACCCAGTACTTC	CASSTRTAQETQYF
TRBJ2-1	TRBV6-5	few	.	TGTGCCAGCATTAAGGGGAAGGGGGTGTACAATGAGCAGTTATTC	CASIKGKGVYNEQLF
TRBJ2-1	TRBV7-6	.	.	TGTGCCAGCAGCTTAGGTGGAGGGTATTACAATGAGCAGTTCTTC	CASSLGGGYYNEQFF
TRBJ2-7	TRBV27	.	TRBD2	TGTGCCAGCAGTGGCACCGGGACTAGCGGCGCATACGAGCAGTACTTC	CASSGTGTSGAYEQYF
TRBJ2-5	TRBV20-1	many	.	TGCAGAGGGGCCGGGTGGGAGACCCAGTACTTC	CRGAGWETQYF